This TCR beta chain was captured by sequencing in a study of blood T cell repertoires in COVID-19. Study information: The cDNA or gDNA used as material had been derived from T cells, B-cell-depleted T cells, or PBMCs.

A single count supports this clone. The Seattle site enrolled patients during active infection and followed them longitudinally. Per the germline V gene, CDR1 is KGHSH and CDR2 is LQKENI. Trimming stripped 2 bases from V and 1 base from J, with 8 bases between. This CDR3 is built from 14 residues. In the study's own analysis: Amplification with reference gene primers provided the estimates of nucleated cell counts. Method: immunoSEQ multiplex PCR; TCRdb's copy keeps in-frame clones and lacks some. V, J and clone size are taken as reported in that table, and D and trimming were inferred from the DNA itself. The sample holds roughly 340,000 clones; about 90% are singletons and the top ten take approximately 7.4%.

The genes are TRBV18 and TRBJ1-2, with unresolved D. Material for sequencing was peripheral blood. This sequence originates from a woman in her 70s with COVID-19, enrolled during active disease. CDR3 nucleotides: TGTGCCAGCTCACCAACCACACATAACTATGGCTACACCTTC. It codes for CASSPTTHNYGYTF. The variable domain in full, completed from reference TRBV18 and TRBJ1-2, reads NAGVMQNPRHLVRRRGQEARLRCSPMKGHSHVYWYRQLPEEGLKFMVYLQKENIIDESGMPKERFSAEFPKEGPSILRIQQVVRGDSAAYFCASSPTTHNYGYTFGSGTRLTVV.